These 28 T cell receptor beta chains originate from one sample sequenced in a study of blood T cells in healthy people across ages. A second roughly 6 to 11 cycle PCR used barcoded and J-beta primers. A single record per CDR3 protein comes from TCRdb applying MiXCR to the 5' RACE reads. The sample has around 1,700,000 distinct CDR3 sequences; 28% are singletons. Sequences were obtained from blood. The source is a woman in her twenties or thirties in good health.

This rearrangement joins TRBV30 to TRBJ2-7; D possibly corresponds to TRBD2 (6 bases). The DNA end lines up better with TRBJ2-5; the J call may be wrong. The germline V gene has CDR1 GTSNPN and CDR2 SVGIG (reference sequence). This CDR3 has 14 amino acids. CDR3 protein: CAWSVTGEGETQYF. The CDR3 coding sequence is TGTGCCTGGAGTGTAACGGGAGAAGGAGAGACCCAGTACTTC.

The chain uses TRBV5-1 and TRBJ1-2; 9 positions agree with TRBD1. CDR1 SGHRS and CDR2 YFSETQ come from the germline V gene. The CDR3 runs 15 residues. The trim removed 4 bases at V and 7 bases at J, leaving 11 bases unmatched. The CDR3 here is CASSGLAGQGSGYTF. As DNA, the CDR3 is TGCGCCAGCAGCGGTCTAGCGGGACAGGGAAGTGGCTACACCTTC. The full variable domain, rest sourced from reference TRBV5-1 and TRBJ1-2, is KAGVTQTPRYLIKTRGQQVTLSCSPISGHRSVSWYQQTPGQGLQFLFEYFSETQRNKGNFPGRFSGRQFSNSRSEMNVSTLELGDSALYLCASSGLAGQGSGYTFGSGTRLTVV.

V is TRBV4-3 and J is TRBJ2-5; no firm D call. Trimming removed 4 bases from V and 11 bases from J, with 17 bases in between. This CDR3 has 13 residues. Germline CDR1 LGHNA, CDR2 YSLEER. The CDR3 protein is CASSRQATNEQYF. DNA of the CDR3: TGCGCCAGCAGCCGGCAGGCCACCAATGAGCAGTACTTC.

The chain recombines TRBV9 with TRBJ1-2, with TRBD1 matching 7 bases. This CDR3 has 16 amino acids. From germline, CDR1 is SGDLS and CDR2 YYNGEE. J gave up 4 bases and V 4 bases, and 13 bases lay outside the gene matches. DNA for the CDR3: TGTGCCAGCAGCCCTAACGGATTGACAGGGAGCTATGGCTACACCTTC. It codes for CASSPNGLTGSYGYTF.

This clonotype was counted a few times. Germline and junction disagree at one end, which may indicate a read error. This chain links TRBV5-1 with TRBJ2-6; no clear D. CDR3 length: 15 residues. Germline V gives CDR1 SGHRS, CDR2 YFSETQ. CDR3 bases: TGCGCCAGCAGCTTAGCCTTCTCTGGGGTCAACGTCCTGACTTTC. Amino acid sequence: CASSLAFSGVNVLTF. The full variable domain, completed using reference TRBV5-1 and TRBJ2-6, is KAGVTQTPRYLIKTRGQQVTLSCSPISGHRSVSWYQQTPGQGLQFLFEYFSETQRNKGNFPGRFSGRQFSNSRSEMNVSTLELGDSALYLCASSLAFSGVNVLTFGAGSRLTVL.

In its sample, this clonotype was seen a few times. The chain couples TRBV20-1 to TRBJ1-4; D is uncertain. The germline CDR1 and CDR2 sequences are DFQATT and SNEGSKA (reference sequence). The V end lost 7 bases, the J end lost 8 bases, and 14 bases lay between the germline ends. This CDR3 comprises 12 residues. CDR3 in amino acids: CSVTGSEEKLFF. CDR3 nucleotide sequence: TGCAGTGTCACGGGAAGCGAAGAAAAACTGTTTTTT.

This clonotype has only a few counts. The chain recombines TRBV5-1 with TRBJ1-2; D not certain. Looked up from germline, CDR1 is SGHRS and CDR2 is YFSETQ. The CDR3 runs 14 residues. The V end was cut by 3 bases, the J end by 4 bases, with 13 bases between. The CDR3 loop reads CASSSSAAFYGYTF. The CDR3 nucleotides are TGCGCCAGCAGCTCTTCGGCGGCCTTCTATGGCTACACCTTC.

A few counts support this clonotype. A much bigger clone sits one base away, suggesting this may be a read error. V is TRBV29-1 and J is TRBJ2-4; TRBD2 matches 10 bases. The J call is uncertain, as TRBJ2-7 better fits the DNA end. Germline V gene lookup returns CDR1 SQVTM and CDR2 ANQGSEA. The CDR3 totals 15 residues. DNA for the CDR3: TGCAGCGTTGATAGCGGCGCTAGCGGGAGCTACGAGCAGTACTTC. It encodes CSVDSGASGSYEQYF.

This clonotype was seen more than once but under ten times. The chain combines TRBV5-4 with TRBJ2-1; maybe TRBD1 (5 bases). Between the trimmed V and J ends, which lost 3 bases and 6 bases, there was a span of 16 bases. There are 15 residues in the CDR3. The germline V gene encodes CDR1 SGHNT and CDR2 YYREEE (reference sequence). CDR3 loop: CASSSNTQDANEQFF. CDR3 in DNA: TGTGCCAGCAGCTCTAATACACAGGACGCCAATGAGCAGTTCTTC.

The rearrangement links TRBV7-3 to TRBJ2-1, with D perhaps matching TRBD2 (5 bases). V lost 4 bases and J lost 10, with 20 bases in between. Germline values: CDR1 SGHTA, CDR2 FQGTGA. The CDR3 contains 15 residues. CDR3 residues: CASSSGSGLTAEQFF. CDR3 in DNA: TGTGCCAGCAGCTCGGGAAGCGGTCTAACTGCGGAGCAGTTCTTC.

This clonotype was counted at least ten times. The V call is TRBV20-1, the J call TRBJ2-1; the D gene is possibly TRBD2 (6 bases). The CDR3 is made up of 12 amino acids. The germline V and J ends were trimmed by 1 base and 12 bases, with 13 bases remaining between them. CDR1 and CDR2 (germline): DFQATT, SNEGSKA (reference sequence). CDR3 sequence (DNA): TGCAGTGCTAGAGGGTCCCGGGACTTGCAGTTCTTC. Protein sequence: CSARGSRDLQFF.

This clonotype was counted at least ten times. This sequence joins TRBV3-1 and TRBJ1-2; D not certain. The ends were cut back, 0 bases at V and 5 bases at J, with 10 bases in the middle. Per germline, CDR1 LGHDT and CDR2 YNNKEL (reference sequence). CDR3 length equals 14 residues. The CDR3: CASSQDLGSYGYTF. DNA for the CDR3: TGTGCCAGCAGCCAAGATCTCGGTTCTTATGGCTACACCTTC.

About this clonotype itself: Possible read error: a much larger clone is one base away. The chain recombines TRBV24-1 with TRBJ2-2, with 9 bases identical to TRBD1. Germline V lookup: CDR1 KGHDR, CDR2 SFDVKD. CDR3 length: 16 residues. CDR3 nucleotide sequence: TGTGCCACCAGTGACCCGGGACAGGGAGTCACCTGGGAGCTGTTTTTT. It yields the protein CATSDPGQGVTWELFF.

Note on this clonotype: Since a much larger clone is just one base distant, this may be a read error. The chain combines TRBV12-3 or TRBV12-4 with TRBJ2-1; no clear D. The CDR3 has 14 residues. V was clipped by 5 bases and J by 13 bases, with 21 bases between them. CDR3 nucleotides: TGTGCCAGCAGTGCCTTGGGCTATTTGGAGACCCAGTTCTTC. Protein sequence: CASSALGYLETQFF.

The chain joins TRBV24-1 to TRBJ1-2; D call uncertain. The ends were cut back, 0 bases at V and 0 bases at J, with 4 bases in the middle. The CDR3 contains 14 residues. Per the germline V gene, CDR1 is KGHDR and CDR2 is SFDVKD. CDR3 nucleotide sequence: TGTGCCACCAGTGATTTGGCAGCTAACTATGGCTACACCTTC. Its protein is CATSDLAANYGYTF.

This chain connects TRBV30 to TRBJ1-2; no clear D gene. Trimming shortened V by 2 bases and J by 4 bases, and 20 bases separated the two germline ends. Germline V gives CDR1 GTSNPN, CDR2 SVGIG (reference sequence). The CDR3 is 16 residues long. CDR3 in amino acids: CAWSYDRRGLTYGYTF. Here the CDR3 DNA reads TGTGCCTGGAGTTACGACCGTCGGGGATTAACCTATGGCTACACCTTC.

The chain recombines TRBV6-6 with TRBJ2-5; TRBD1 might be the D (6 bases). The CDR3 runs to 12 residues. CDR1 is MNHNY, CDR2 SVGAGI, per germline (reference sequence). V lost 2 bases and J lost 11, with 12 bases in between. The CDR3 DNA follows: TGTGCCAGCAGTTACCGGGACATTGAGCAGTACTTC. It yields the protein CASSYRDIEQYF.

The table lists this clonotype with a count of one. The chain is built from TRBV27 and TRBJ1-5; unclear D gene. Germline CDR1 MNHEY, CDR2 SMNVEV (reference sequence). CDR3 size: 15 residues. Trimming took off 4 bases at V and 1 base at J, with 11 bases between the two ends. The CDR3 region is CASSSQLYSNQPQHF. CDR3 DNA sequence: TGTGCCAGCAGTTCCCAGTTGTACAGCAATCAGCCCCAGCATTTT.

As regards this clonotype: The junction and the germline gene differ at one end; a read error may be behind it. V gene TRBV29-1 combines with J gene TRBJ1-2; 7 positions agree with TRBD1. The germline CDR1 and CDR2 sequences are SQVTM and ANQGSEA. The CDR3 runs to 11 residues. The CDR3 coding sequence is TGCGGCGTTCTCGGGACAGATGGCTACACCTTC. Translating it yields CGVLGTDGYTF.

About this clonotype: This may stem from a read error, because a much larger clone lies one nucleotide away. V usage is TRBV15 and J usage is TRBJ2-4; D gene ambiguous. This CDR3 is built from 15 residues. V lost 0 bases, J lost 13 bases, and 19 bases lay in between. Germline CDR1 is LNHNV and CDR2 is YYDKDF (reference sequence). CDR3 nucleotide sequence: TGTGCCACCAGCAGAGATTTGTCCAGTTACAATGAGCAGTACTTC. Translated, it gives CATSRDLSSYNEQYF.

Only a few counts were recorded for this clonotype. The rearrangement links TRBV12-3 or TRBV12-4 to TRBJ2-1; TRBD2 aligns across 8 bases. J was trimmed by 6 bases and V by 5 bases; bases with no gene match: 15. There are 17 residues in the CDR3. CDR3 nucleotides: TGTGCCAGCAGTCCGTCCCTGGGGGCGGGAGGCGCCAATGAGCAGTTCTTC. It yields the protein CASSPSLGAGGANEQFF.

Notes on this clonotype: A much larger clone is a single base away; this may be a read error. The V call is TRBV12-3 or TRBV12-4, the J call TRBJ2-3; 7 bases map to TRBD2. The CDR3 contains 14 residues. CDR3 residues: CASGLGDYPRTQYF. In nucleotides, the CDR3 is TGTGCCAGCGGTTTAGGGGACTACCCCCGTACGCAGTATTTT.

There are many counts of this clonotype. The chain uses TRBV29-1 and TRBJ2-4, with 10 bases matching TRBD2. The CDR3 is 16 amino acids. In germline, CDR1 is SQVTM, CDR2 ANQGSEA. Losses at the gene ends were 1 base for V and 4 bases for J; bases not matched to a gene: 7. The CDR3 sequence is CSVEGPPAGGKNIQYF. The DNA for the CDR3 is TGCAGCGTTGAAGGCCCCCCAGCGGGAGGGAAAAACATTCAGTACTTC.

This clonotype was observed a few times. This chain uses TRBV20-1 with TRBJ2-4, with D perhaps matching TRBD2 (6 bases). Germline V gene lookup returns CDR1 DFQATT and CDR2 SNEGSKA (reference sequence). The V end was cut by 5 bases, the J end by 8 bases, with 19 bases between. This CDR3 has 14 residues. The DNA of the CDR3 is TGCAGTGCTCGCCTCGGGACTTCTGGGTACATTCAGTACTTC. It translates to CSARLGTSGYIQYF.

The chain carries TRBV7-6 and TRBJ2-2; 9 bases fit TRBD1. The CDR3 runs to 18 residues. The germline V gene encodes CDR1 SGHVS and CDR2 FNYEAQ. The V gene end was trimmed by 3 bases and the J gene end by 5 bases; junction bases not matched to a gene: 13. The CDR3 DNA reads TGTGCCAGCAGCTTTAATACAGGGGGCACGGGGGCTACCGGGGAGCTGTTTTTT. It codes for CASSFNTGGTGATGELFF.

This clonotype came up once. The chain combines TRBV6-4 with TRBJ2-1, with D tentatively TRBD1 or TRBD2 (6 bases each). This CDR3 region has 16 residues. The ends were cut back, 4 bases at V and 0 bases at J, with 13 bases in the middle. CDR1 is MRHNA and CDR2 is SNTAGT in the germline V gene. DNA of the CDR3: TGTGCCAGCAGTGGTCCCGGGGGCAGCTCCTACAATGAGCAGTTCTTC. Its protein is CASSGPGGSSYNEQFF.

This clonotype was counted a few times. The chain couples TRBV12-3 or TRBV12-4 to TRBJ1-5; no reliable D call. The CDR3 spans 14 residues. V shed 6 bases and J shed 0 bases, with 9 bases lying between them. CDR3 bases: TGTGCCAGCAGCACCAGAAATAGCAATCAGCCCCAGCATTTT. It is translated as CASSTRNSNQPQHF.

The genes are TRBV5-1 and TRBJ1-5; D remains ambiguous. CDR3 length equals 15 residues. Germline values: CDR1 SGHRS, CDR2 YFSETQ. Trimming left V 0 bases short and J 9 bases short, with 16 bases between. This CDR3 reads CASSLGNGKRGPQHF. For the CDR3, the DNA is TGCGCCAGCAGCTTGGGTAACGGAAAGCGGGGGCCCCAGCATTTT.